One and the same sample provided the 2 T cell receptor beta chains below, sequenced in a study of blood T cells in healthy people across ages. A J-beta primer mix and a sample-barcoded 5' primer were used in a second PCR of about 7 to 12 cycles. TCRdb re-called the 5' RACE reads through MiXCR, storing one row per CDR3 protein. The table includes about 620,000 distinct CDR3 sequences, about 50% detected once. The specimen was blood. The receptors were sampled from a woman aged 80 or over in good health.

The chain employs TRBV5-1 and TRBJ2-7; D is ambiguous. Germline lookup yields CDR1 SGHRS and CDR2 YFSETQ. The ends were cut back, 1 base at V and 3 bases at J, with 14 bases in the middle. The CDR3 extends over 15 amino acids. The CDR3 DNA is TGCGCCAGCAGCTTGCCCGAGAAGGGTCACTACGAGCAGTACTTC. Its protein is CASSLPEKGHYEQYF.

This rearrangement joins TRBV28 to TRBJ2-1, with D perhaps TRBD1 or TRBD2 (6 bases each). The CDR3 contains 16 residues. Germline CDR1 and CDR2: MDHEN and SYDVKM. V was pared by 8 bases and J by 1 base, with 18 bases between. The DNA of the CDR3 is TGTGCCAGCGACATCGGGCGGAGGGGGTCCTACAATGAGCAGTTCTTC. Its translation: CASDIGRRGSYNEQFF. Supplemented by reference TRBV28 and TRBJ2-1, the full variable domain reads DVKVTQSSRYLVKRTGEKVFLECVQDMDHENMFWYRQDPGLGLRLIYFSYDVKMKEKGDIPEGYSVSREKKERFSLILESASTNQTSMYLCASDIGRRGSYNEQFFGPGTRLTVL.